One T cell receptor (beta chain) is described in this entry. The antigen remains undetermined. With constant-segment primers, 5'RACE yielded cDNA libraries of TCR alpha and TCR beta that carried sample barcodes and UMIs. In TCRdb, the 5' RACE reads were re-called with MiXCR into one record per CDR3 protein. The data contain about 560,000 distinct CDR3 sequences, approximately 15% of them seen just once; the ten biggest clones take up about 8.1%. This record comes from a study of T-cell memory formation after mild COVID-19. Study-wide results and limits: Later expanders leaned CD4+, whereas day 15 to 85 contracting clones were balanced CD4/CD8. Cross-reactive memory seemingly joined, as some responding clones were found in pre-infection memory. CD8+ contracting clones occupied EMRA, while CD4+ ones occupied mainly CM and EM.

CDR3 length equals 15 residues. V shed 6 bases and J 2 bases; nucleotides not matched to a gene: 7. Germline V lookup: CDR1 SNHLY, CDR2 FYNNEI. The sample taken for sequencing was PBMCs or a T cell subset sorted from them (not recorded which). This clonotype originated in an adult woman who had mild COVID-19 (a few samples of this study predate the infection). Cell type and time point are not known. The chain links TRBV2 to TRBJ2-5; TRBD2 agrees at 9 bases. CDR3 in DNA: TGTGCCAGCAGGCTAGCGGGGAGCAGGCAAGAGACCCAGTACTTC. Protein: CASRLAGSRQETQYF.